This T cell receptor beta chain was identified during a study of control samples from healthy donors and cancer patients. Sequenced by immunoSEQ multiplex PCR; TCRdb stores in-frame clones only, minus some. The sample contains just under 75,000 clones, less than 90% of which appear only once. The clonotype comes from a woman between 50 and 59 years old in good health. The sample comprised blood.

The CDR3 is CASSQNTGLGGYTF. The CDR3 DNA is TGTGCCAGCAGCCAGAATACAGGGTTGGGTGGCTACACCTTC. The chain joins TRBV6-6 to TRBJ1-2, with a weak D call TRBD1 (6 bases). This CDR3 is 14 amino acids long. Trimming pared 6 bases from V and 7 bases from J, leaving 18 bases between. The germline V gene has CDR1 MNHNY and CDR2 SVGAGI (reference sequence).